Shown below are 4 T cell receptor beta chains from a single sample sequenced in a study of T cell responses to AZD1222 COVID-19 vaccine. Only in-frame clones appear in the TCRdb table, and some are missing; sequencing was by immunoSEQ multiplex PCR. The table includes 90,000 to 150,000 clones, 75% to 90% detected once. Here the sequenced sample was peripheral blood, taken on day 0 of AZD1222 vaccination. The receptor set was obtained from an adult in good health.

This chain joins TRBV5-5 and TRBJ2-1; D gene unclear. The CDR3 has 16 residues. Trimming pared 3 bases from V and 0 bases from J, leaving 13 bases between. Germline V CDR1 and CDR2: SGHKS, YYEKEE (reference sequence). Here the CDR3 reads CASSSQPAASYNEQFF. Here the CDR3 DNA reads TGTGCCAGCAGCTCCCAACCGGCAGCCTCCTACAATGAGCAGTTCTTC.

V gene TRBV5-4 combines with J gene TRBJ2-7, with a weak D call TRBD2 (6 bases). Germline V lookup: CDR1 SGHNT, CDR2 YYREEE (reference sequence). The CDR3 has 14 residues. Trimming stripped 2 bases from V and 6 bases from J, with 15 bases between. CDR3 loop: CASSFSGAGSEQYF. As DNA, the CDR3 is TGTGCCAGCAGCTTCAGTGGTGCGGGGTCCGAGCAGTACTTC.

J is TRBJ2-2 and V is TRBV2, with D possibly TRBD2 on 6 matching bases. Germline lookup yields CDR1 SNHLY and CDR2 FYNNEI. The ends were cut back, 6 bases at V and 2 bases at J, with 13 bases in the middle. This CDR3 is built from 15 residues. The DNA for the CDR3 is TGTGCCAGCAGCGCGCTAGCGTCCAACACCGGGGAGCTGTTTTTT. Protein sequence: CASSALASNTGELFF.

The chain carries TRBV10-3 and TRBJ2-3; 7 bases align to TRBD2. Germline CDR1 ENHRY, CDR2 SYGVKD. The V segment lost 5 bases and the J segment 0 bases; nucleotides outside the gene matches: 2. This CDR3 contains 14 residues. The CDR3: CAISKRESTDTQYF. Written as DNA, the CDR3 is TGTGCCATCAGTAAGCGGGAAAGCACAGATACGCAGTATTTT.